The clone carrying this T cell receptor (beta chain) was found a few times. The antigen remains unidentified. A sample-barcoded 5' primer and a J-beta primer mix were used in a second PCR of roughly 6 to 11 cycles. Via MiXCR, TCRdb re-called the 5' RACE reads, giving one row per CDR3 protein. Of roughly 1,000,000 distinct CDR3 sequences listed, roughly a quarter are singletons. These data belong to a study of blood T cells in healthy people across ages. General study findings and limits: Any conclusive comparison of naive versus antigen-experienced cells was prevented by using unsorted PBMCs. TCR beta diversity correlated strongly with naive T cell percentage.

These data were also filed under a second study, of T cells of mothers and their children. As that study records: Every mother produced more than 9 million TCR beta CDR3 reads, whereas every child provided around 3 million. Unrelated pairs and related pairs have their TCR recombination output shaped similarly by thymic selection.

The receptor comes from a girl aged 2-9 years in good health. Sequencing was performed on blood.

CDR3 nucleotide sequence: TGTGCCAGCAGCCATCGACCAGGTAGCACAGATACGCAGTATTTT. Translating it yields CASSHRPGSTDTQYF. The chain has TRBV7-3 and TRBJ2-3; no clear D. Germline CDR1 SGHTA, CDR2 FQGTGA. CDR3 size: 15 residues. Trimming pared 5 bases from V and 0 bases from J, leaving 12 bases between.